The clone carrying this TCR beta chain has a count of ten or more. Its antigen remains unidentified. The data belong to a study of early T cells in non-severe SARS-CoV-2 infection. Germline V gene lookup returns CDR1 SGHNT and CDR2 YYREEE (reference sequence). The length of the CDR3 is 12 residues. V lost 0 bases, J lost 4 bases, and 1 base lay in between. Study-wide points: Reliance on VDJdb matching favored anti-spike CD8 responses; private and CD4 specificities were missed.

Researchers tagged individual cDNA molecules with unique molecular identifiers. Via MiXCR, TCRdb re-called the 5' RACE reads, giving one row per CDR3 protein. Among under 65,000 distinct CDR3 sequences listed, around an eighth were seen once. Sequencing was done on a sample of whole blood. V gene TRBV5-4 combines with J gene TRBJ2-2; D unresolved. The TCR sequence derives from an adult who was a healthcare worker with PCR-confirmed SARS-CoV-2 infection or an uninfected control (not recorded which). The CDR3 region is CASSLATGELFF. The DNA for the CDR3 is TGTGCCAGCAGCTTGGCCACCGGGGAGCTGTTTTTT.